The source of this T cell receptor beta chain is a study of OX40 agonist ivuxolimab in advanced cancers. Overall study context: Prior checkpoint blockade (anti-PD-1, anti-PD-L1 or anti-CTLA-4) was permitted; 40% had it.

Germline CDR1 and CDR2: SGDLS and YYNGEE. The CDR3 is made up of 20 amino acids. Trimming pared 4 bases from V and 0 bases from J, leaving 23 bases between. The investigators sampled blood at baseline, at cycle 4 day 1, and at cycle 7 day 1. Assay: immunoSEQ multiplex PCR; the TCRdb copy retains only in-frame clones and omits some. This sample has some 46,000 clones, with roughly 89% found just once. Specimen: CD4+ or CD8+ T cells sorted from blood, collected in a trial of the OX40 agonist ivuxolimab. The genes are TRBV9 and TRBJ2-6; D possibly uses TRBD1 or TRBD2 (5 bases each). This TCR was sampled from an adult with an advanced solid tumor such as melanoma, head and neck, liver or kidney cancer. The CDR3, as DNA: TGTGCCAGCAGCCCACCACCCCCTTCGGGACGCTACTCTGGGGCCAACGTCCTGACTTTC. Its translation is CASSPPPPSGRYSGANVLTF.